This T cell receptor beta chain was sequenced in a study of human T cells and chemical hapten exposure. TCRdb recomputed calls from the RACE reads with MiXCR, one row per CDR3 protein. The table records a few hundred thousand distinct CDR3 sequences, 4.8% of them present only once. In this sample, this clonotype turned up many times. Its antigen is not known. One end of the junction fails to match germline, which may point to a read error. Time point: patch test 1, 2 weeks after DPC sensitization. Treatment in this sample: therapeutic diphenylcyclopropenone sensitization with weekly scalp DPC. CDR1 and CDR2 (germline): SQVTM, ANQGSEA. The CDR3 is made up of 12 amino acids. Regarding the study as a whole: Donors had alopecia, so their immune response may differ from healthy people's. The number of TCRs over 1 in 1000 frequency stayed unchanged after DPC.

The sequence was collected from a woman aged 50 to 65 with alopecia areata. Some clones in this sample may be carry-over from other donors' samples. This chain connects TRBV29-1 to TRBJ2-6; unclear D gene. The material sequenced was whole blood, taken in connection with sensitization to the hapten diphenylcyclopropenone (DPC). This CDR3 is CSAESGANVLTF. In DNA, the CDR3 is TGCAGCGCTGAATCTGGGGCCAACGTCCTGACTTTC. Full variable domain (outside the CDR3, taken from reference TRBV29-1 and TRBJ2-6): SAVISQKPSRDICQRGTSLTIQCQVDSQVTMMFWYRQQPGQSLTLIATANQGSEATYESGFVIDKFPISRPNLTFSTLTVSNMSPEDSSIYLCSAESGANVLTFGAGSRLTVL.